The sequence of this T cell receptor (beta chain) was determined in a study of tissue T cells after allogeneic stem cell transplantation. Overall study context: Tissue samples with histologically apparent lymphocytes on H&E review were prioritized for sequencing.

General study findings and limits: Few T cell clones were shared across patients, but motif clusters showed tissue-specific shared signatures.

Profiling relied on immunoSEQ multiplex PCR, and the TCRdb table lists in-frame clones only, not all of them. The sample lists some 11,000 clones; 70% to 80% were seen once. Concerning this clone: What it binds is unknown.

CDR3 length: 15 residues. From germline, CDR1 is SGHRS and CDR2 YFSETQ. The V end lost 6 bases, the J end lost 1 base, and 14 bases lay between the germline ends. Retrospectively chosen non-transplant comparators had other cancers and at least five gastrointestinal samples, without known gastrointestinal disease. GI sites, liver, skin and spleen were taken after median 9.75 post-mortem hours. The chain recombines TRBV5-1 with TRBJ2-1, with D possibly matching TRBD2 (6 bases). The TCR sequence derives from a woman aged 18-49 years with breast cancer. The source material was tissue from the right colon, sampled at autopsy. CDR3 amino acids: CASTAGKDSYNEQFF. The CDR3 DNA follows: TGCGCCAGCACTGCGGGAAAGGATTCCTACAATGAGCAGTTCTTC.